This T cell receptor (beta chain) was obtained from a study of cytomegalovirus exposure and HLA in healthy donors. The CDR3 is made up of 15 amino acids. Between the trimmed V and J ends, which lost 5 bases and 2 bases, there was a span of 15 bases. Germline V gene data show CDR1 as MDHEN and CDR2 as SYDVKM. Overall study results and limits: Three of the chains that were CMV-associated were confirmed in vitro to be specific for CMV antigens.

Primers: 60 Vbeta forward and 13 Jbeta reverse. The assay was immunoSEQ multiplex PCR, and TCRdb's table has in-frame clones only and misses some. The table has around 38,000 clones, 60% to 70% seen once. Only a few counts were recorded for this clone. Its antigen is undetermined. The clonotype originates from a man between 50 and 59 years old in good health and CMV-seropositive. The V and J genes are TRBV28 and TRBJ1-2, with a possible D match to TRBD1 (6 bases). Sequenced input: PBMCs. DNA for the CDR3: TGTGCCAGCAGTCCAACAGGGTGGCGAAACTATGGCTACACCTTC. This encodes CASSPTGWRNYGYTF.